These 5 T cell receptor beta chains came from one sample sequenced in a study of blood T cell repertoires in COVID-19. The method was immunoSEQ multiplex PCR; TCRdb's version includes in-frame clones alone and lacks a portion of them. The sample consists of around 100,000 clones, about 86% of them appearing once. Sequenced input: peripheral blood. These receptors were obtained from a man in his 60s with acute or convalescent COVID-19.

The CDR3 region has the DNA TGTGCCAGCAGCTTAGGGTTCCGGAACTATGGCTACACCTTC. Translating it yields CASSLGFRNYGYTF. V gene TRBV7-2 combines with J gene TRBJ1-2, with D unclear. Germline values: CDR1 SGHTA, CDR2 FQGNSA. CDR3 length: 14 amino acids. With 1 base removed from V and 2 bases from J, the gap between germline ends came to 8 bases.

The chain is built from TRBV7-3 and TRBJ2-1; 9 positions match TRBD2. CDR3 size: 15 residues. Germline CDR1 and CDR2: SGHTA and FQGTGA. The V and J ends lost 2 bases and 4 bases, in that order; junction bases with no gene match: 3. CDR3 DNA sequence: TGTGCCAGCAGCTTAGTAGCGGGGGAGTACAATGAGCAGTTCTTC. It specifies CASSLVAGEYNEQFF.

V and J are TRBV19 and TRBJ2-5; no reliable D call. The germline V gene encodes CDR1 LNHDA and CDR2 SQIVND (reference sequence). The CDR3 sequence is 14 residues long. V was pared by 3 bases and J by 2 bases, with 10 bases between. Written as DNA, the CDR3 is TGTGCCAGTAGTATCCCCGGGTCTCAAGAGACCCAGTACTTC. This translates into CASSIPGSQETQYF.

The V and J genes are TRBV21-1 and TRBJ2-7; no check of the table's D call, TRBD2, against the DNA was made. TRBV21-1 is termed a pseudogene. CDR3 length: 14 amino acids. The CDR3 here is CASSKTGGSYEQYF. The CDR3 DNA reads TGTGCCAGCAGCAAAACGGGGGGGAGCTACGAGCAGTACTTC.

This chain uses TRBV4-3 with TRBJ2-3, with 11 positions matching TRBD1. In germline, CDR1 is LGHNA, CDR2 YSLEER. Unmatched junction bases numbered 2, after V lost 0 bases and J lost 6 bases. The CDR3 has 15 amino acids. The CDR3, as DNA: TGCGCCAGCAGCCAAGAAGGGACAGGGGGGGATACGCAGTATTTT. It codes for CASSQEGTGGDTQYF.